The TCR beta chain under discussion was sequenced for a study of beta chain features in type 1 diabetes. Across the study: Examination covered around 98,000,000 sorted cells spanning all samples.

The germline CDR1 and CDR2 sequences are SNHLY and FYNNEI. Trimming cost V 9 bases and J 0 bases, with 5 bases left between them. The length of the CDR3 is 11 residues. This clone was seen a handful of times. As yet, its antigen is unknown. Other nucleotide sequences from this sample produce the same CDR3. Expressed TCRB transcripts were sequenced because the entire RNA isolate underwent reverse transcription. The data were produced by immunoSEQ multiplex PCR, yet TCRdb's version contains in-frame clones alone and is incomplete. The table shows about 290,000 clones, with roughly 8% occurring only once. Study-wide results and caveats: The similarity of naive, central memory and Treg TCRB repertoires appeared greater among patients than among healthy donors.

The TCR originated in a woman aged 18-29 years in good health. This sequence joins TRBV2 and TRBJ2-5; D uncertain. Material for sequencing was central memory CD4+ T cells from blood. Here the CDR3 reads CASSYQETQYF. CDR3 DNA sequence: TGTGCCAGTAGCTACCAAGAGACCCAGTACTTC.